Sequencing of this T cell receptor (beta chain) was carried out in a study of blood T cells in healthy people across ages (dated by TCRdb to the mid-2010s). Background for the entire study: In model experiments, template switching captured about one uniquely barcoded TCR beta cDNA molecule for every two T cells. The study measured age-related changes in TCR beta repertoire diversity using deep sequencing normalized with unique cDNA molecular identifiers. The donors were split into four age groups: young (average 16 years), middle-aged (over 35), aged (about 62) and long-lived (over 80). To avoid experimental bias, donors of different ages were spread randomly across the sequencing lanes. For two donors (one aged 18 to 30 and one aged 80 or older), the study analyzed two additional independent replicas of 1 million unique cDNA reads from the same blood draw. What the work shows at the level of the full study, not this receptor alone: Compared with the aged group, more naive CD4+ T cells, fewer expanded clones and increased TCR diversity were shown by the long-lived group, suggesting age selection. There was a strong correlation between observed TCR beta diversity and the percentage of naive T cells measured by flow cytometry. Estimates of total diversity based on one million sequenced T cells were regarded as lower bounds and as underestimates. Because profiling used bulk unsorted PBMCs, naive and antigen-experienced compartments could not be compared conclusively. Observed TCR beta diversity per million T cells fell roughly linearly with age, and a significant reduction was already apparent by age approximately 40. Donor CMV infection status was unknown, potentially confounding age-related changes in expanded clonotypes.

The roughly 39 donors, aged about 6 to 95 years, were systemically healthy Caucasian individuals from Russia. Each donor gave roughly 9 milliliters of peripheral blood, drawn into EDTA-treated Vacutainer tubes. Ficoll-Paque density-gradient centrifugation was used to isolate PBMCs, with at least 6.5 million per sample. Trizol reagent was used to extract total RNA from PBMCs, with at least 5 micrograms per sample. For every donor, flow cytometry on a PBMC aliquot measured the percentage of naive CD45RAhigh/CD27high T cells. Preparation of the library involved 5' RACE. The sequencer was an Illumina HiSeq 2500. The second PCR ran for roughly 7 to 11 cycles and used a J-beta primer mix along with a sample-barcoded 5' primer. A template-switch 5' adaptor carrying 12 random nucleotides introduced a unique molecular identifier onto each TCR beta cDNA molecule. Each sample yielded at least 3 million CDR3-containing paired-end reads. First-strand cDNA synthesis was performed from all RNA using the Mint cDNA synthesis kit, with priming by a TRBC-specific oligonucleotide. All cDNA was treated with uracil-DNA glycosylase and then went through a first 18-cycle PCR with the universal primers M1SS and BC2_uni_R. As for how the authors treated the data: Normalization of each sample was performed by random selection of 1 million high-quality reads, each carrying a distinct molecular identifier. Instead of being binned into consensus sequences, reads with shared molecular identifiers were discarded. MiTCR, with a Q25 quality threshold and the strictest error-elimination algorithm, was used for CDR3 identification, clonotype clustering and error correction. A nonparametric unseen species model with Euler transformation was used to estimate a lower bound on total TCR beta diversity. The public reads were reanalyzed by TCRdb: fastp trimming at Q25, MiXCR alignment, in-frame beta chains only. Rows with a matching CDR3 protein are joined into one entry that keeps the most common DNA and genes. The V and J calls shown here were made by TCRdb, not taken from the authors' results. The sample table records 910,000 or so distinct CDR3 sequences; roughly half of these occur just once. The top ten constitute 20% to 25% of the sample.

Concerning this clonotype itself: Its antigen target is currently unknown. No much larger clone exists at a distance of one base, and base qualities are not known.

CDR1 and CDR2 were assigned from the germline V gene as SGHAT and FQNNGV. V is pared back by 1 base and J by 2 bases, with 9 bases lying between the germline termini. From cysteine to phenylalanine, the CDR3 is 16 amino acids long. The kept DNA is CDR3 alone, 48 bases in frame from the first base. The receptor chain draws on TRBV11-2 and TRBJ2-6, with the D gene too uncertain to name. This receptor was obtained from a woman aged 60-70 years in good health. The sample comprised blood. For the CDR3, the sequence is CASSLVIGPGANVLTF. The DNA sequence is as follows: TGTGCCAGCAGCTTAGTTATAGGCCCTGGGGCCAACGTCCTGACTTTC.